This T cell receptor (beta chain) originates from a study of cytomegalovirus exposure and HLA in healthy donors. Whole-study results and caveats: Three of the chains that were CMV-associated were confirmed in vitro to be specific for CMV antigens. For cytomegalovirus status, the classifier reportedly gave diagnoses with high specificity and sensitivity. As a later analysis revealed, the rate of TCR association differed by HLA locus, with DRB1 most and HLA-C fewest.

The PCR ran on 60 Vbeta and 13 Jbeta primers. Sequencing was performed with immunoSEQ multiplex PCR; in TCRdb, only in-frame clones are kept and a portion is missing. The sample holds roughly 100,000 clones, approximately 80% seen once. Note on this clone: Its antigen remains unknown.

CDR3 length: 17 amino acids. Trimming at V came to 4 bases and at J to 2 bases, leaving 10 bases not matched to a gene. The germline V gene encodes CDR1 MNHEY and CDR2 SMNVEV (reference sequence). The receptor's source is a female donor in good health and CMV-seropositive. V is TRBV27 and J is TRBJ2-2; 7 nucleotides line up with TRBD1. The specimen sequenced was PBMCs. CDR3 in amino acids: CASSSLPGTVNTGELFF. The CDR3 DNA is TGTGCCAGCAGTTCTTTACCCGGGACAGTAAACACCGGGGAGCTGTTTTTT.